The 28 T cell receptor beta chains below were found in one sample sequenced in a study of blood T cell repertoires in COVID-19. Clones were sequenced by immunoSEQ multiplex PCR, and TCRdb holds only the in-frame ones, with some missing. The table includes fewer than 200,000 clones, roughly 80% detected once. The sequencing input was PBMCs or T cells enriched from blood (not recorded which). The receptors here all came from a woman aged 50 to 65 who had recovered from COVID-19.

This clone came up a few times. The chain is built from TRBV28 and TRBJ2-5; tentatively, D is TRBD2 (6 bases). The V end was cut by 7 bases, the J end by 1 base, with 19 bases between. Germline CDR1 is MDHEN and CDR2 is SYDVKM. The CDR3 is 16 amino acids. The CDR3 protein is CASNTPTGVGQETQYF. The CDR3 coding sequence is TGTGCCAGCAACACCCCGACGGGAGTTGGCCAAGAGACCCAGTACTTC.

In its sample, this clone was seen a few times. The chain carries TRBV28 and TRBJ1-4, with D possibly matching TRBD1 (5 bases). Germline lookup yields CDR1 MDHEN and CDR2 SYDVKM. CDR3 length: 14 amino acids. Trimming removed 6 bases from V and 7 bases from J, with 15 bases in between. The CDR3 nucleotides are TGTGCCAGCAGAGCGGGAGGCGGGGGTGAAAAACTGTTTTTT. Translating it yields CASRAGGGGEKLFF.

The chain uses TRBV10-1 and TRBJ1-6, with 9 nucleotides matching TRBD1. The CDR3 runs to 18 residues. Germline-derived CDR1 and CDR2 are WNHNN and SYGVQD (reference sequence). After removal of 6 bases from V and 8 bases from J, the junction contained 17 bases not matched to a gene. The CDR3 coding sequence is TGCGCCAGCAGGGAGAAAAGCCGGGACAGGGCTGTGGATTCACCCCTCCACTTT. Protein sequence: CASREKSRDRAVDSPLHF.

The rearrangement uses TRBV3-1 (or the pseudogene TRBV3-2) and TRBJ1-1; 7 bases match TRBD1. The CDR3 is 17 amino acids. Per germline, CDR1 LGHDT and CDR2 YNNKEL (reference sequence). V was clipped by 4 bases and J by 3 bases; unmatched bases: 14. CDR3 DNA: TGTGCCAGCAGCCCCGTGGGTACAGGGGTTTATGACACTGAAGCTTTCTTT. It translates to CASSPVGTGVYDTEAFF.

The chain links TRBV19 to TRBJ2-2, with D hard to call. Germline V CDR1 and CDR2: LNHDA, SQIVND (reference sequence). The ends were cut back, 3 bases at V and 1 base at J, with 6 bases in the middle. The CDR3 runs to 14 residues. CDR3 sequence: CASSIFGNTGELFF. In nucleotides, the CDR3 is TGTGCCAGTAGTATTTTCGGGAACACCGGGGAGCTGTTTTTT.

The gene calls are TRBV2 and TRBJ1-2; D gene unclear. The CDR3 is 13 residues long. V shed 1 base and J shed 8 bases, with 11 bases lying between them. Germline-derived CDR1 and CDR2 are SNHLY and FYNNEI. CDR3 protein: CASSEGYKRGYTF. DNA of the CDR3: TGTGCCAGCAGTGAAGGGTACAAGCGGGGCTACACCTTC.

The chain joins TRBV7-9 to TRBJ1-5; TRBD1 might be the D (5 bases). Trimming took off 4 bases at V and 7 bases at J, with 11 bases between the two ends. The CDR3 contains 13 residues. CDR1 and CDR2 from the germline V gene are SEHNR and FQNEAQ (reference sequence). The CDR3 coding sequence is TGTGCCAGCAGCTCTCAGGGAGGCCAGCCCCAGCATTTT. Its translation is CASSSQGGQPQHF.

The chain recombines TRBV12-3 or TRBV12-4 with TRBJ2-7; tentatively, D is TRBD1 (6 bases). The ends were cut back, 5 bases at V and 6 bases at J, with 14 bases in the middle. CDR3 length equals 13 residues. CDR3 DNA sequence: TGTGCCAGCAGTCAATACCAGGGGAGCGAGCAGTACTTC. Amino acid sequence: CASSQYQGSEQYF.

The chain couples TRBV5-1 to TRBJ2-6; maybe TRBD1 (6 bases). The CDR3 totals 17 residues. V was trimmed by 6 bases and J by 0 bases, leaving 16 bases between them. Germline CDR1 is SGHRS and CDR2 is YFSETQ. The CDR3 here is CASTQRGTFSGANVLTF. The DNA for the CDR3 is TGCGCCAGCACCCAACGAGGGACATTCTCTGGGGCCAACGTCCTGACTTTC.

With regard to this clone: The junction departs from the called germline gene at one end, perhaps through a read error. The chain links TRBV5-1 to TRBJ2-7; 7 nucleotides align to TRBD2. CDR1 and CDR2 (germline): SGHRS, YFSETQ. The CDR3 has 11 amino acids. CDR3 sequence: CASSDGTIRGF. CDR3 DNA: TGCGCCAGCAGCGACGGGACTATCAGAGGTTTC.

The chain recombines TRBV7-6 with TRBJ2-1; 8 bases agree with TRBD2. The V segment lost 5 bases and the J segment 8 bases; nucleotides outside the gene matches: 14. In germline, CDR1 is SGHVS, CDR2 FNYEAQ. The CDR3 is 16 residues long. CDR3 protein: CASSKTTGTSGYEQFF. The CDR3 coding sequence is TGTGCCAGCAGCAAGACAACCGGGACTAGTGGTTATGAGCAGTTCTTC.

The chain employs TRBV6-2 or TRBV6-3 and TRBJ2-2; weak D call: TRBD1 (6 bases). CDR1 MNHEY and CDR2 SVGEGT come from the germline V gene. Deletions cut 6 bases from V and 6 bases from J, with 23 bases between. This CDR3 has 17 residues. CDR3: CASSLQSSLQGPGELFF. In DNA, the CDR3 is TGTGCCAGCAGCCTCCAATCCTCCCTACAGGGACCCGGGGAGCTGTTTTTT.

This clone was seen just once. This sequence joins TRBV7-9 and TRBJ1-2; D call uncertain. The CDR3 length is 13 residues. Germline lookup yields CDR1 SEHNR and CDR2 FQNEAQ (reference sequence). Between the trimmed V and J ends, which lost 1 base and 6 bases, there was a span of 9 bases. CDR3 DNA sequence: TGTGCCAGCAGCTTAGAGAGTGGTCATGGCTACACCTTC. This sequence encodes CASSLESGHGYTF. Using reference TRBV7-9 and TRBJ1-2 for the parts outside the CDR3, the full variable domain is DTGVSQNPRHKITKRGQNVTFRCDPISEHNRLYWYRQTLGQGPEFLTYFQNEAQLEKSRLLSDRFSAERPKGSFSTLEIQRTEQGDSAMYLCASSLESGHGYTFGSGTRLTVV.

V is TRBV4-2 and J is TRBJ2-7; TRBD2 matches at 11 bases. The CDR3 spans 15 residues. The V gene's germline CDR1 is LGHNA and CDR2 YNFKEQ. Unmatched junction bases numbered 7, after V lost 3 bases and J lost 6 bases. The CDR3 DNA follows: TGTGCCAGCAGCCACGGACTAGCGGGTGTCGGCGAGCAGTACTTC. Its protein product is CASSHGLAGVGEQYF.

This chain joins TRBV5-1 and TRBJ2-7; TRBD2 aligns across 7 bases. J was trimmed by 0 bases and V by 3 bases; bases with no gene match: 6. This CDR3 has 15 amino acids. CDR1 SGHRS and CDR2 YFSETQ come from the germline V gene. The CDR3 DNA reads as TGCGCCAGCAGCTGGGGCGGGACTAACTCCTACGAGCAGTACTTC. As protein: CASSWGGTNSYEQYF. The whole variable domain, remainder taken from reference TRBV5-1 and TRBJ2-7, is KAGVTQTPRYLIKTRGQQVTLSCSPISGHRSVSWYQQTPGQGLQFLFEYFSETQRNKGNFPGRFSGRQFSNSRSEMNVSTLELGDSALYLCASSWGGTNSYEQYFGPGTRLTVT.

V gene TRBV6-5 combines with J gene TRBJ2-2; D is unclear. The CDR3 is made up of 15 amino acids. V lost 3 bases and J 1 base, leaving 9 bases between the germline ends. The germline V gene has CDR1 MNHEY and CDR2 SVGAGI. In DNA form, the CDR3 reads TGTGCCAGCAGTTATCCGGAGCTGAACACCGGGGAGCTGTTTTTT. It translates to CASSYPELNTGELFF.

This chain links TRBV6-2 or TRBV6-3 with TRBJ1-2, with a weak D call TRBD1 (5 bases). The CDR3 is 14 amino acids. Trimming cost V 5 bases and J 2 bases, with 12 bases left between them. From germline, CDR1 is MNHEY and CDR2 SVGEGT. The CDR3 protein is CASSPGYRNYGYTF. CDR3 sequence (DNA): TGTGCCAGCAGTCCCGGTTACAGGAACTATGGCTACACCTTC.

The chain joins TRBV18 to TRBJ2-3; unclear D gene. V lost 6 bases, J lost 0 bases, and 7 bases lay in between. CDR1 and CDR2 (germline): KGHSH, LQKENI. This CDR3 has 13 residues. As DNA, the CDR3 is TGTGCCAGCTCTGGCGGTAGCACAGATACGCAGTATTTT. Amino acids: CASSGGSTDTQYF.

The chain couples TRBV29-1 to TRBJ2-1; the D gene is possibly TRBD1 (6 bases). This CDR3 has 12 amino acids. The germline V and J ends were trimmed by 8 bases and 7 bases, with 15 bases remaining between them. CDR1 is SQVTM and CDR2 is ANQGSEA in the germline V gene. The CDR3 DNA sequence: TGCAGCACTGGGACACCTAAGAATGAGCAGTTCTTC. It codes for CSTGTPKNEQFF.

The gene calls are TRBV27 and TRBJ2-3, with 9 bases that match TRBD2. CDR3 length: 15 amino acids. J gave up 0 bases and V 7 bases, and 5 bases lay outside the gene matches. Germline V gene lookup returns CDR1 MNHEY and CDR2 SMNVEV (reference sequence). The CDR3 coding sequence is TGTGCCAGCACCGGACTAGCGACTAGCACAGATACGCAGTATTTT. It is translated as CASTGLATSTDTQYF.

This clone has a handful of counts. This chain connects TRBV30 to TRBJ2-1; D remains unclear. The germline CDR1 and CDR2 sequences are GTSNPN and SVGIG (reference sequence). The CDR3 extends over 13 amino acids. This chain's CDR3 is CGFERSSYNEQFF. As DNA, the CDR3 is TGTGGGTTCGAGCGTAGCTCCTACAATGAGCAGTTCTTC.

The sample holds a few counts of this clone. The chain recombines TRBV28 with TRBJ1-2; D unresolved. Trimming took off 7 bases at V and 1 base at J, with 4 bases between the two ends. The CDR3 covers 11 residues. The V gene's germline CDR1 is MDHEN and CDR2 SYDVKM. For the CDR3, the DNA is TGTGCCAGCACGGGTAACTATGGCTACACCTTC. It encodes CASTGNYGYTF.

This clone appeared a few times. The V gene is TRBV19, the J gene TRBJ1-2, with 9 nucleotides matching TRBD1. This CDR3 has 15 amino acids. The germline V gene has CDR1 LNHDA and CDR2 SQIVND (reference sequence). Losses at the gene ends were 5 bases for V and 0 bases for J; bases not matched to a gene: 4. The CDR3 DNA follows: TGTGCCAGTAGTGGACAGGGGAGAACTAACTATGGCTACACCTTC. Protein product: CASSGQGRTNYGYTF.

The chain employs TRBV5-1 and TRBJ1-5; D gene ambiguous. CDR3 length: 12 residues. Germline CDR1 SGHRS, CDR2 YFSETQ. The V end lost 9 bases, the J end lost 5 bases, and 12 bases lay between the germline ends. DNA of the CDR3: TGCGCCACCCCCCGACTAGATCAGCCCCAGCATTTT. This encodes CATPRLDQPQHF.

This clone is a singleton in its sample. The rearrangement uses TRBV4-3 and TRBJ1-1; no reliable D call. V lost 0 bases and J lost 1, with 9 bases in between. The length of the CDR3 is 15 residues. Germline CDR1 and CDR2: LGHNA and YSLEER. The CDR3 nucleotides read TGCGCCAGCAGCCAAGATAGTGCCGGGAACACTGAAGCTTTCTTT. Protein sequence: CASSQDSAGNTEAFF.

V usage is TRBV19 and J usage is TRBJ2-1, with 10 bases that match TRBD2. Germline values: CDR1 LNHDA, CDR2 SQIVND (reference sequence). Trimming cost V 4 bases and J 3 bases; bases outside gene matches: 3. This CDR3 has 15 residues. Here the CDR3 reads CASSTSGSRYNEQFF. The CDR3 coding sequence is TGTGCCAGTAGTACTAGCGGGAGCCGCTACAATGAGCAGTTCTTC. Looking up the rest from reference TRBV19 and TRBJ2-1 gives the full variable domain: DGGITQSPKYLFRKEGQNVTLSCEQNLNHDAMYWYRQDPGQGLRLIYYSQIVNDFQKGDIAEGYSVSREKKESFPLTVTSAQKNPTAFYLCASSTSGSRYNEQFFGPGTRLTVL.

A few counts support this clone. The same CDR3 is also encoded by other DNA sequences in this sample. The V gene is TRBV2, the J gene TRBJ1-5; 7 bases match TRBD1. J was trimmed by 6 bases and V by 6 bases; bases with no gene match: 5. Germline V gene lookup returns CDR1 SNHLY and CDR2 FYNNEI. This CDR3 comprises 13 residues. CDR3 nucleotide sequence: TGTGCCAGCAGCTACAGGGGTGGTCAGCCCCAGCATTTT. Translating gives CASSYRGGQPQHF.

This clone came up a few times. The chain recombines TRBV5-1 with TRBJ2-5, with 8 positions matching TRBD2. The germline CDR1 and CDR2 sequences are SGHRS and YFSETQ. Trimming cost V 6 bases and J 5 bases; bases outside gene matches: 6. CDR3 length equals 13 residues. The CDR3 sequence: CASTTSGPETQYF. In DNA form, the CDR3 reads TGCGCCAGCACCACTAGCGGACCCGAGACCCAGTACTTC. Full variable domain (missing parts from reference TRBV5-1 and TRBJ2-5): KAGVTQTPRYLIKTRGQQVTLSCSPISGHRSVSWYQQTPGQGLQFLFEYFSETQRNKGNFPGRFSGRQFSNSRSEMNVSTLELGDSALYLCASTTSGPETQYFGPGTRLLVL.